What follows describes a single TCR beta chain. Antigen specificity is unknown. The data belong to a study of Ad26.COV2.S vaccination and SARS-CoV-2 variants. Study conclusions and caveats: A substantial breadth of spike-specific CD8+ and CD4+ T cell responses after vaccination has been reported.

Profiling relied on immunoSEQ multiplex PCR, and the TCRdb table lists in-frame clones only, not all of them. The table shows about 350,000 clones, with roughly 90% occurring only once. The J segment lost 1 base and the V segment lost 3 bases, leaving 8 bases of the junction unmatched. CDR3 length: 16 amino acids. CDR1 is LNHDA, CDR2 SQIVND, per germline (reference sequence). Treatment noted: around 19 received Ad26.COV2.S at low or high dose, single or two shots; five or six received placebo; per-sample allocation not given. The samples were gathered on day 63 after the first injection of vaccine or placebo.

This TCR came from a person aged 18-60 years who received the Ad26.COV2.S COVID-19 vaccine or a placebo. The source material was peripheral blood, sampled in a trial of Ad26.COV2.S vaccine versus placebo. The chain couples TRBV19 to TRBJ2-5; 7 positions match TRBD1. The CDR3 region has the DNA TGTGCCAGTAGTATGGCCGGGACAGCCGGCCAAGAGACCCAGTACTTC. Translated, it gives CASSMAGTAGQETQYF.